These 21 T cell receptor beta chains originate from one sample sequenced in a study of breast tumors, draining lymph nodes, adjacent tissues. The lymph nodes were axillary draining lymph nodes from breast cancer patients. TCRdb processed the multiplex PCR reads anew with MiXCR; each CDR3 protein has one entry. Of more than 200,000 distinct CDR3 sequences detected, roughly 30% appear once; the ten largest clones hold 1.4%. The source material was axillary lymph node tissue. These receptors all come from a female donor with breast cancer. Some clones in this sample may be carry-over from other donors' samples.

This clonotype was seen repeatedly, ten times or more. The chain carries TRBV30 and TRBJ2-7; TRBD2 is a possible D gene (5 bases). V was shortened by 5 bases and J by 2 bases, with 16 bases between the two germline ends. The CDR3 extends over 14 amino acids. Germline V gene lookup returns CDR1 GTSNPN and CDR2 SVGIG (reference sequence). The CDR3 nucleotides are TGTGCCTGGGCTGCCCTGACTAAAACCTACGAGCAGTACTTC. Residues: CAWAALTKTYEQYF.

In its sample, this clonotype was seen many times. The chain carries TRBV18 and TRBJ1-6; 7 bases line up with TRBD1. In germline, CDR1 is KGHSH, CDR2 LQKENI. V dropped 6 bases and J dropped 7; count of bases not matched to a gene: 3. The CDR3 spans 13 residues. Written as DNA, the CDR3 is TGTGCCAGCTCGCCGGACAGGAATTCACCCCTCCACTTT. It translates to CASSPDRNSPLHF.

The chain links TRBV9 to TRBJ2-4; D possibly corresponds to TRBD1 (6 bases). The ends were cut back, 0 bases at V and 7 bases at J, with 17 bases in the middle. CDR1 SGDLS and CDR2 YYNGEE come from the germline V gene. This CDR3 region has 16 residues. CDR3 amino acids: CASSVGPVGGINIQYF. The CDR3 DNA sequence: TGTGCCAGCAGCGTAGGGCCTGTAGGGGGAATCAACATTCAGTACTTC.

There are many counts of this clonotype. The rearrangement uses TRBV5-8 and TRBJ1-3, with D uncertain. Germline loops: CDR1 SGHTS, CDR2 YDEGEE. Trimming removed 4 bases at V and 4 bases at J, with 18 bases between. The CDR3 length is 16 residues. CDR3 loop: CASSENKVRYGNTIYF. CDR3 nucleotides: TGTGCCAGCAGCGAGAACAAGGTACGGTACGGAAACACCATATATTTT.

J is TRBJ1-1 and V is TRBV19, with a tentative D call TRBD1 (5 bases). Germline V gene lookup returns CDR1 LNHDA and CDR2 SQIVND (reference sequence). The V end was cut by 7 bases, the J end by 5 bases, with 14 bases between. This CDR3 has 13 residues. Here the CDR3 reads CASTTGVGTEAFF. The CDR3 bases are TGTGCCAGTACCACAGGCGTCGGTACTGAAGCTTTCTTT.

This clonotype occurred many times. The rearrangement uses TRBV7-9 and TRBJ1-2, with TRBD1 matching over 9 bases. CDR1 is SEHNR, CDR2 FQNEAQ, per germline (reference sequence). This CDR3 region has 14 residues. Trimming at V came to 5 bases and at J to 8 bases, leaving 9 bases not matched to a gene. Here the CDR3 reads CASSGTGKTGGYTF. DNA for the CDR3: TGTGCCAGCAGCGGGACAGGGAAAACGGGAGGCTACACCTTC.

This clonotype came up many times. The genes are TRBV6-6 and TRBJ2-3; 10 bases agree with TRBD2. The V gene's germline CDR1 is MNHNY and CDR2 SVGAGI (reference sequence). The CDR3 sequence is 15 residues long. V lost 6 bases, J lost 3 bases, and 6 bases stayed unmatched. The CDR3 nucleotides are TGTGCCAGCAGCCAGACTAGCGGGTTGACAGATACGCAGTATTTT. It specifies CASSQTSGLTDTQYF.

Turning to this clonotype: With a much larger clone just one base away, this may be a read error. CDR3 region: CASSLGLAAMDEQFF. In nucleotides, the CDR3 is TGTGCCAGCAGCTTAGGGCTAGCGGCAATGGACGAGCAGTTCTTC. The V call is TRBV11-2, the J call TRBJ2-1, with 7 positions matching TRBD2. The germline gives CDR1 SGHAT, CDR2 FQNNGV. CDR3 length: 15 residues. The V and J ends lost 1 base and 10 bases, in that order; junction bases with no gene match: 10.

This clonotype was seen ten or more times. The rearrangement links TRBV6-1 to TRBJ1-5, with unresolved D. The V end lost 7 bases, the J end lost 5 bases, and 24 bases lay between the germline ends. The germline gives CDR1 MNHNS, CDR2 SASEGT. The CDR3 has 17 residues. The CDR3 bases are TGTGCCAGCACATTCGTTGGGTTGCGGGTTGGGCATCAGCCCCAGCATTTT. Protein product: CASTFVGLRVGHQPQHF.

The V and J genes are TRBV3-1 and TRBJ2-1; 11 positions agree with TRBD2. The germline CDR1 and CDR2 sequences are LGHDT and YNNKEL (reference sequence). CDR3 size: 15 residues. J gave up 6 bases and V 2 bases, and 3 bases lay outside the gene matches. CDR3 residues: CASSQRLAGCNEQFF. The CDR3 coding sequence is TGTGCCAGCAGCCAAAGACTAGCGGGGTGCAATGAGCAGTTCTTC.

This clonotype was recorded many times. CDR3 sequence: CASSSYESGDEKLFF. The DNA for the CDR3 is TGTGCCAGTTCTTCCTACGAGTCGGGGGATGAAAAACTGTTTTTT. V and J are TRBV19 and TRBJ1-4; D possibly corresponds to TRBD1 (5 bases). Trimming took off 8 bases at V and 6 bases at J, with 19 bases between the two ends. Germline CDR1 and CDR2: LNHDA and SQIVND (reference sequence). The CDR3 covers 15 residues.

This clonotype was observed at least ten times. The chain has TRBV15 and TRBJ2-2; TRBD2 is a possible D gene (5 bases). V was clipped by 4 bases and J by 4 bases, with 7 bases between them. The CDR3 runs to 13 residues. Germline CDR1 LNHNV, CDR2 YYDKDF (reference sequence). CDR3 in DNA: TGTGCCACCAGCAAAGGGAGCACCGGGGAGCTGTTTTTT. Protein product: CATSKGSTGELFF.

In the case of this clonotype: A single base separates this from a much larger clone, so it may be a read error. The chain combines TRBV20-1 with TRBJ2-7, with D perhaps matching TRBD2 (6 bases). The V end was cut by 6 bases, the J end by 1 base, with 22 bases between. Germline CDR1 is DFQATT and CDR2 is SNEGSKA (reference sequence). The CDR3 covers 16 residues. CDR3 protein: CSAMGLKINASYEQYF. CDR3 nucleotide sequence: TGCAGTGCCATGGGACTCAAAATAAACGCGTCCTACGAGCAGTACTTC.

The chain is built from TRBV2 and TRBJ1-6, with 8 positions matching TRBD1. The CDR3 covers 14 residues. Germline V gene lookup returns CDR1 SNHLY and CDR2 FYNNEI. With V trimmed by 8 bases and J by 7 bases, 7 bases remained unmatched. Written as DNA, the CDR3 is TGTGCCAGCTTTGACAGGGGAAGAAATTCACCCCTCCACTTT. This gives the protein CASFDRGRNSPLHF.

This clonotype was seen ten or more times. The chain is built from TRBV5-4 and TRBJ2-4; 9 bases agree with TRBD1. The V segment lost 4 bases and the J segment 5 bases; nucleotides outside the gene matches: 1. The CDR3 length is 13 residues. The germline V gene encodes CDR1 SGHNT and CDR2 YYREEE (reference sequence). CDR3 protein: CASSRTGENIQYF. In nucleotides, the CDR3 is TGTGCCAGCAGCCGGACAGGGGAAAACATTCAGTACTTC.

The CDR3 protein is CASSHPERVSYEQYF. The CDR3 DNA follows: TGTGCCAGCAGTCACCCCGAGCGGGTCTCCTACGAGCAGTACTTC. The chain recombines TRBV6-7 with TRBJ2-7, with D possibly being TRBD2 (6 bases). TRBV6-7 is marked as an open reading frame, function uncertain. This CDR3 comprises 15 residues. V was trimmed by 5 bases and J by 0 bases, leaving 14 bases between them.

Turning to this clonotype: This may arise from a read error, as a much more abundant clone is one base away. In DNA, the CDR3 is TGTGCCAGCAGCCCGTCCCGACCAGCGGGAGGCGGGAATGAGCAGTTCTTC. Its protein product is CASSPSRPAGGGNEQFF. J is TRBJ2-1 and V is TRBV5-8; 9 bases are shared with TRBD2. The CDR3 has 17 amino acids. With V trimmed by 4 bases and J by 7 bases, 15 bases remained unmatched. CDR1 is SGHTS and CDR2 is YDEGEE in the germline V gene.

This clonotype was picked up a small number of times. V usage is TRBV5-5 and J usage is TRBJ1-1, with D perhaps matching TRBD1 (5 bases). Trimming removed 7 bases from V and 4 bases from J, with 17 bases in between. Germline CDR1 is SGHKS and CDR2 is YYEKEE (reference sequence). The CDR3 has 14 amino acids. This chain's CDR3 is CASGGNRESTEAFF. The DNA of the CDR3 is TGTGCCAGCGGGGGTAATCGGGAGAGCACTGAAGCTTTCTTT. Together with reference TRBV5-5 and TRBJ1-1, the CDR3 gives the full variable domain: DAGVTQSPTHLIKTRGQQVTLRCSPISGHKSVSWYQQVLGQGPQFIFQYYEKEERGRGNFPDRFSARQFPNYSSELNVNALLLGDSALYLCASGGNRESTEAFFGQGTRLTVV.

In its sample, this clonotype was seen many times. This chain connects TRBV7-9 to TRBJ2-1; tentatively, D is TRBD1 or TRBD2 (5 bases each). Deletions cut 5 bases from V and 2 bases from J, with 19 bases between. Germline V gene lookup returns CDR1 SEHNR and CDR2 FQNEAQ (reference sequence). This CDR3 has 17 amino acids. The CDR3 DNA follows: TGTGCCAGCAGCGGCCCCCGTCGGGACCCAACCTACAATGAGCAGTTCTTC. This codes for CASSGPRRDPTYNEQFF.

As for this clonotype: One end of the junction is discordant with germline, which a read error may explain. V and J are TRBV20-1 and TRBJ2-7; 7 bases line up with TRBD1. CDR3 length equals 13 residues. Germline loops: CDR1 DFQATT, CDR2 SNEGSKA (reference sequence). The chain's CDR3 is CGARNRGGYAQYF. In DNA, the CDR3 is TGCGGTGCTAGAAACAGGGGTGGGTACGCGCAGTACTTC.

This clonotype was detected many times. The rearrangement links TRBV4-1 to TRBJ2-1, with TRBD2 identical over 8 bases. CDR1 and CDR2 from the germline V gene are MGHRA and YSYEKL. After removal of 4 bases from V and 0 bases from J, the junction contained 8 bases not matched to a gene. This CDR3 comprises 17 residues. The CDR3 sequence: CASSRRAGESSYNEQFF. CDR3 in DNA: TGCGCCAGCAGCCGCAGAGCGGGAGAAAGCTCCTACAATGAGCAGTTCTTC.